Presented here are 29 T cell receptor beta chains from one specimen sequenced in a study of CD8 T cells in ankylosing spondylitis. Via MiXCR, TCRdb re-called the 5' RACE reads, giving one row per CDR3 protein. The sample holds around 300,000 distinct CDR3 sequences, less than 25% seen once. Sequenced sample: blood, either unsorted or a sorted T cell fraction (not recorded which). The receptors originated from a female donor with ankylosing spondylitis or in good health (not recorded which).

The V call is TRBV6-2 or TRBV6-3, the J call TRBJ2-5; 8 bases match TRBD2. Germline loops: CDR1 MNHEY, CDR2 SVGEGT. This CDR3 has 15 amino acids. The V gene end was trimmed by 9 bases and the J gene end by 3 bases; junction bases not matched to a gene: 12. The CDR3: CASSRYGRAEETQYF. Written as DNA, the CDR3 is TGTGCCAGTTCTCGGTACGGGAGGGCCGAAGAGACCCAGTACTTC.

The V call is TRBV25-1, the J call TRBJ1-1; D uncertain. This CDR3 is 14 amino acids long. Trimming cost V 6 bases and J 1 base, with 12 bases left between them. Germline V gene data show CDR1 as MGHDK and CDR2 as SYGVNS. CDR3 sequence reads: CASRAYLGNTEAFF. In nucleotides, the CDR3 is TGTGCCAGCAGGGCTTATCTGGGGAACACTGAAGCTTTCTTT.

This clonotype was seen a handful of times. The chain has TRBV12-3 or TRBV12-4 and TRBJ1-4, with a weak D call TRBD1 (6 bases). V lost 3 bases and J lost 8, with 19 bases in between. The CDR3 covers 16 residues. In nucleotides, the CDR3 is TGTGCCAGCAGTTTGAGGGGGGGCGGAGTTCAGGAAAAACTGTTTTTT. It specifies CASSLRGGGVQEKLFF.

This clonotype has only a few counts. The V gene is TRBV6-5, the J gene TRBJ2-1; TRBD2 matches at 12 bases. Per germline, CDR1 MNHEY and CDR2 SVGAGI. CDR3 length: 16 amino acids. V dropped 2 bases and J dropped 5; count of bases not matched to a gene: 4. Written as DNA, the CDR3 is TGTGCCAGCAGTTACGGACTAGCGGGATCCCACAATGAGCAGTTCTTC. This encodes CASSYGLAGSHNEQFF.

This clonotype occurred a few times. This sequence joins TRBV7-2 and TRBJ2-3; 16 nucleotides agree with TRBD2. The CDR3 has 19 residues. The V segment lost 0 bases and the J segment 4 bases; nucleotides outside the gene matches: 7. Germline V CDR1 and CDR2: SGHTA, FQGNSA. Here the CDR3 reads CASSLAGLAGGPSPDTQYF. CDR3 bases: TGTGCCAGCAGCTTAGCGGGACTAGCGGGAGGGCCATCCCCAGATACGCAGTATTTT.

The V gene is TRBV12-3 or TRBV12-4, the J gene TRBJ1-1, with TRBD1 matching over 7 bases. The V gene end was trimmed by 3 bases and the J gene end by 10 bases; junction bases not matched to a gene: 11. The CDR3 is 14 amino acids. The CDR3 coding sequence is TGTGCCAGCAGTTTTACAGGGAGGGGGCAGGTAGCTTTCTTT. Translating gives CASSFTGRGQVAFF.

This rearrangement joins TRBV6-5 to TRBJ2-7; D unclear. CDR3 length: 11 amino acids. V was clipped by 8 bases and J by 6 bases, with 11 bases between them. The germline V gene has CDR1 MNHEY and CDR2 SVGAGI. The CDR3 is CASYTQGEQYF. In nucleotides, the CDR3 is TGTGCCAGCTACACCCAAGGCGAGCAGTACTTC.

CDR3 amino acids: CASSSGLNTDTQYF. CDR3 in DNA: TGTGCCAGCAGCTCTGGACTCAACACAGATACGCAGTATTTT. The chain recombines TRBV7-2 with TRBJ2-3; a possible D gene is TRBD2 (5 bases). Germline V lookup: CDR1 SGHTA, CDR2 FQGNSA. Trimming shortened V by 4 bases and J by 2 bases, and 10 bases separated the two germline ends. CDR3 size: 14 residues. Full variable domain (rest looked up from reference TRBV7-2 and TRBJ2-3): GAGVSQSPSNKVTEKGKDVELRCDPISGHTALYWYRQSLGQGLEFLIYFQGNSAPDKSGLPSDRFSAERTGGSVSTLTIQRTQQEDSAVYLCASSSGLNTDTQYFGPGTRLTVL.

This clonotype has ten or more counts. This rearrangement joins TRBV7-2 to TRBJ2-7; 8 bases match TRBD2. Trimming at V came to 5 bases and at J to 6 bases, leaving 12 bases not matched to a gene. This CDR3 is built from 15 residues. Germline CDR1 is SGHTA and CDR2 is FQGNSA. This CDR3 reads CASSTAGTRGSEQYF. The CDR3 DNA sequence: TGTGCCAGCAGCACCGCCGGGACTAGGGGCTCCGAGCAGTACTTC.

A few counts support this clonotype. V gene TRBV19 combines with J gene TRBJ2-1; the D gene is possibly TRBD2 (5 bases). The V gene lost 6 bases and the J gene lost 0 bases, with 6 bases spanning the gap. Germline lookup yields CDR1 LNHDA and CDR2 SQIVND (reference sequence). The CDR3 covers 13 residues. In DNA form, the CDR3 reads TGTGCCAGTAGGAGCGGCTCCTACAATGAGCAGTTCTTC. Protein: CASRSGSYNEQFF.

This clonotype came up a few times. CDR3 in DNA: TGTGCCAGCGGGCTAGAGGGACTTAATACGCAGTATTTT. This encodes CASGLEGLNTQYF. The rearrangement links TRBV5-5 to TRBJ2-3, with a possible D match to TRBD2 (6 bases). Trimming removed 7 bases at V and 7 bases at J, with 16 bases between. The CDR3 is made up of 13 amino acids. Germline CDR1 and CDR2: SGHKS and YYEKEE (reference sequence).

This clonotype has a handful of counts. The rearrangement links TRBV20-1 to TRBJ2-3; D is possibly TRBD2 (5 bases). CDR3 length: 16 amino acids. Germline V gene data show CDR1 as DFQATT and CDR2 as SNEGSKA (reference sequence). Trimming took 0 bases from V and 7 from J, leaving 20 bases between them. The CDR3 loop reads CSARDPRLGDRNTQYF. CDR3 coding DNA: TGCAGTGCTAGAGATCCGCGACTGGGAGATAGAAATACGCAGTATTTT.

The V and J genes are TRBV6-6 and TRBJ1-1; D possibly corresponds to TRBD1 (6 bases). The CDR3 is 13 amino acids. Germline values: CDR1 MNHNY, CDR2 SVGAGI (reference sequence). V was pared by 6 bases and J by 11 bases, with 19 bases between. The CDR3 nucleotides are TGTGCCAGCAGCGGCCGGGACACTTTATGGGCTTTCTTT. Translated, it gives CASSGRDTLWAFF.

This clonotype was seen a single time. J is TRBJ2-3 and V is TRBV20-1; 12 nucleotides line up with TRBD2. CDR3 size: 17 residues. Germline V gene data show CDR1 as DFQATT and CDR2 as SNEGSKA (reference sequence). After removal of 6 bases from V and 6 bases from J, the junction contained 16 bases not matched to a gene. For the CDR3, the DNA is TGCAGTGCGGGACGGACTAGCGGGACCCTTCGTAGGGATACGCAGTATTTT. Amino acids: CSAGRTSGTLRRDTQYF.

This clonotype was recorded at least ten times. The gene calls are TRBV11-1 and TRBJ1-5, with D unclear. Between the trimmed V and J ends, which lost 5 bases and 0 bases, there was a span of 5 bases. Per the germline V gene, CDR1 is SGHAT and CDR2 is FQDESV (reference sequence). The CDR3 totals 13 residues. The CDR3 here is CASSQYSNQPQHF. The CDR3 DNA reads as TGTGCCAGCAGCCAATATAGCAATCAGCCCCAGCATTTT.

The rearrangement uses TRBV29-1 and TRBJ2-1; TRBD2 agrees at 7 bases. This CDR3 has 19 amino acids. V was clipped by 4 bases and J by 0 bases; unmatched bases: 18. Germline V gene lookup returns CDR1 SQVTM and CDR2 ANQGSEA. CDR3 nucleotide sequence: TGCAGCGTTGTAGTCCGCGGGAGCTCCCTTTTCAGCTCCTACAATGAGCAGTTCTTC. Translation: CSVVVRGSSLFSSYNEQFF.

This clonotype was observed a few times. The junction and the germline gene differ at one end; a read error may be behind it. This sequence joins TRBV11-2 and TRBJ1-6, with D unclear. The germline CDR1 and CDR2 sequences are SGHAT and FQNNGV. The CDR3 has 13 amino acids. This CDR3 reads CASSLLRAELPVF. In nucleotides, the CDR3 is TGTGCCAGCAGCTTATTGAGGGCCGAGCTCCCGGTTTTT.

This clonotype was seen many times. The chain has TRBV29-1 and TRBJ1-2; perhaps TRBD1 as D (6 bases). Trimming stripped 0 bases from V and 12 bases from J, with 11 bases between. The length of the CDR3 is 11 residues. Per germline, CDR1 SQVTM and CDR2 ANQGSEA. CDR3 loop: CSVEDRGGNTF. The CDR3, as DNA: TGCAGCGTTGAAGATCGAGGGGGAAACACCTTC.

V and J are TRBV28 and TRBJ1-1, with unresolved D. Germline V gives CDR1 MDHEN, CDR2 SYDVKM. V lost 7 bases and J lost 11, with 17 bases in between. The CDR3 runs 12 residues. This CDR3 is CASTYGSPKAFF. As DNA, the CDR3 is TGTGCCAGCACCTACGGGTCCCCGAAGGCTTTCTTT.

The chain uses TRBV11-2 and TRBJ2-1; maybe TRBD2 (6 bases). Germline lookup yields CDR1 SGHAT and CDR2 FQNNGV. Trimming removed 8 bases at V and 9 bases at J, with 20 bases between. This CDR3 region has 14 residues. The CDR3 region is CASGRRSGISEQFF. The DNA for the CDR3 is TGTGCCAGCGGGAGGCGTAGCGGAATCAGTGAGCAGTTCTTC.

The chain carries TRBV5-5 and TRBJ2-2; D may correspond to TRBD1 or TRBD2 (5 bases each). Trimming took 4 bases from V and 7 from J, leaving 11 bases between them. This CDR3 is 13 amino acids long. Per germline, CDR1 SGHKS and CDR2 YYEKEE (reference sequence). This CDR3 is CASSGDAHGELFF. The CDR3 DNA reads as TGTGCCAGCAGCGGGGACGCTCACGGGGAGCTGTTTTTT.

This clonotype was detected only a few times. The DNA for the CDR3 is TGCAGCGTCGGACAGGGTCAAAGCTATGGCTACACCTTC. This translates into CSVGQGQSYGYTF. J is TRBJ1-2 and V is TRBV29-1, with 8 positions matching TRBD1. Trimming cost V 6 bases and J 4 bases; bases outside gene matches: 7. The CDR3 runs 13 residues. Germline lookup yields CDR1 SQVTM and CDR2 ANQGSEA. The whole variable domain, filled in from reference TRBV29-1 and TRBJ1-2, reads SAVISQKPSRDICQRGTSLTIQCQVDSQVTMMFWYRQQPGQSLTLIATANQGSEATYESGFVIDKFPISRPNLTFSTLTVSNMSPEDSSIYLCSVGQGQSYGYTFGSGTRLTVV.

This clonotype was detected only a few times. CDR3 bases: TGTGCCACCAGTGATTTAGGGAAGGCGGGTGTTAGATCCTACGAGCAGTACTTC. Translating gives CATSDLGKAGVRSYEQYF. The chain links TRBV24-1 to TRBJ2-7; maybe TRBD2 (5 bases). This CDR3 comprises 18 residues. CDR1 is KGHDR, CDR2 SFDVKD, per germline. Trimming shortened V by 1 base and J by 1 base, and 19 bases separated the two germline ends.

This clonotype occurred a few times. This chain joins TRBV15 and TRBJ2-7, with 9 positions matching TRBD2. CDR1 and CDR2 (germline): LNHNV, YYDKDF (reference sequence). The CDR3 covers 17 residues. The V segment lost 0 bases and the J segment 3 bases; nucleotides outside the gene matches: 9. The CDR3, as DNA: TGTGCCACCAGCAGAGACCCCTGGGGTAGCGGGAGCTACGAGCAGTACTTC. As protein: CATSRDPWGSGSYEQYF.

The genes are TRBV30 and TRBJ2-7; 10 nucleotides line up with TRBD1. The CDR3 runs to 14 residues. Germline lookup yields CDR1 GTSNPN and CDR2 SVGIG (reference sequence). Trimming took 6 bases from V and 2 from J; bases not matched to a gene: 7. The CDR3 reads CACSRGTGAYEQYF. CDR3 coding DNA: TGTGCCTGTTCACGGGGGACAGGGGCCTACGAGCAGTACTTC.

This clonotype showed up just a few times. CDR3 sequence reads: CSAIRLAGPQETQYF. CDR3 in DNA: TGCAGTGCGATCAGACTAGCGGGACCCCAAGAGACCCAGTACTTC. The gene calls are TRBV20-1 and TRBJ2-5, with 11 bases identical to TRBD2. Trimming at V came to 6 bases and at J to 1 base, leaving 7 bases not matched to a gene. This CDR3 has 15 amino acids. Germline-derived CDR1 and CDR2 are DFQATT and SNEGSKA (reference sequence).

This chain uses TRBV20-1 with TRBJ2-7, with D possibly matching TRBD2 (5 bases). Germline lookup yields CDR1 DFQATT and CDR2 SNEGSKA (reference sequence). V dropped 6 bases and J dropped 5 bases, with 11 bases sitting between them. This CDR3 has 11 amino acids. Here the CDR3 reads CSARALDEQYF. The DNA of the CDR3 is TGCAGTGCAAGGGCACTAGACGAGCAGTACTTC.

The chain uses TRBV30 and TRBJ1-1, with D unresolved. Trimming cost V 2 bases and J 1 base, with 5 bases left between them. The CDR3 totals 12 residues. Germline assignment: CDR1 GTSNPN and CDR2 SVGIG (reference sequence). The DNA for the CDR3 is TGTGCCTGGAGTACGCCGAACACTGAAGCTTTCTTT. It yields the protein CAWSTPNTEAFF.

The chain has TRBV20-1 and TRBJ1-1; D gene uncertain. Looked up from germline, CDR1 is DFQATT and CDR2 is SNEGSKA (reference sequence). Trimming took 4 bases from V and 2 from J, leaving 5 bases between them. The length of the CDR3 is 11 residues. In nucleotides, the CDR3 is TGCAGTGCTAACTCTAACACTGAAGCTTTCTTT. Translating it yields CSANSNTEAFF.